This T cell receptor beta chain was identified during a study of blood T cell repertoires in COVID-19. Study-level background: COVID-19 samples collected from the United States, Italy and Spain covered acute and convalescent phases.

Libraries were prepared by immunoSEQ multiplex PCR; TCRdb keeps only in-frame clonotypes and omits some of them. The sample has 65,000 to 95,000 clones; about 79% are singletons. Sequences were obtained from peripheral blood. The TCR sequence derives from a human donor in a cohort sampled during active COVID-19.

The CDR3 sequence: CASSLGGTGGNTEAFF. In DNA, the CDR3 is TGTGCCAGCAGCTTAGGCGGGACAGGGGGCAACACTGAAGCTTTCTTT. The chain carries TRBV7-9 and TRBJ1-1, with 12 positions matching TRBD1. V lost 1 base and J lost 2; bases outside the gene matches: 2. The CDR3 is 16 amino acids. CDR1 SEHNR and CDR2 FQNEAQ come from the germline V gene (reference sequence).